One sample yielded the 17 T cell receptor beta chains listed below, sequenced in a study of OX40 agonist ivuxolimab in advanced cancers. Here immunoSEQ multiplex PCR was the method, and the copy in TCRdb shows in-frame clones only, minus some. There are 52,000 or so clones in the sample; 65% to 85% occur only once, and about 0.65% lies in the top ten. The material was CD4+ or CD8+ T cells sorted from blood, obtained in a trial of the OX40 agonist ivuxolimab. The origin of the receptors is an adult with an advanced solid tumor such as melanoma, head and neck, liver or kidney cancer.

The rearrangement uses TRBV7-2 and TRBJ1-2, with D perhaps TRBD1 (6 bases). V was pared by 7 bases and J by 8 bases, with 17 bases between. This CDR3 region has 13 residues. CDR1 SGHTA and CDR2 FQGNSA come from the germline V gene. The CDR3 DNA follows: TGTGCCAGCACCCCCGGGGGCGCCGGCGGCTACACCTTC. As protein: CASTPGGAGGYTF.

This clone showed up just a few times. This chain connects TRBV4-1 to TRBJ2-5, with TRBD2 matching over 15 bases. CDR1 and CDR2 from the germline V gene are MGHRA and YSYEKL. The V segment lost 2 bases and the J segment 0 bases; nucleotides outside the gene matches: 7. CDR3 size: 19 residues. In nucleotides, the CDR3 is TGCGCCAGCAGCCAACTCCCGGGACTAGCGGGAGGTTACCAAGAGACCCAGTACTTC. This encodes CASSQLPGLAGGYQETQYF.

The chain joins TRBV13 to TRBJ1-1; TRBD1 matches 7 bases. The CDR3 loop spans 18 amino acids. Trimming took 5 bases from V and 0 from J; bases not matched to a gene: 15. Looked up from germline, CDR1 is PRHDT and CDR2 is FYEKMQ (reference sequence). The CDR3 nucleotides read TGTGCCAGCAGCCCGGCGGAGGGGGCAAAGATACTGAACACTGAAGCTTTCTTT. This encodes CASSPAEGAKILNTEAFF.

V is TRBV5-1 and J is TRBJ2-3, with 10 bases lining up with TRBD2. Germline V gene data show CDR1 as SGHRS and CDR2 as YFSETQ. J gave up 2 bases and V 0 bases, and 6 bases lay outside the gene matches. The CDR3 has 17 residues. Here the CDR3 DNA reads TGCGCCAGCAGCTTGGGGGGCGGGACTAGCGACACAGATACGCAGTATTTT. It translates to CASSLGGGTSDTDTQYF.

The J gene is TRBJ2-5, the V gene TRBV11-1; D possibly corresponds to TRBD1 (5 bases). The CDR3 runs 13 residues. Trimming removed 5 bases from V and 3 bases from J, with 10 bases in between. From germline, CDR1 is SGHAT and CDR2 FQDESV (reference sequence). CDR3 region: CASSPWGEETQYF. The DNA for the CDR3 is TGTGCCAGCAGCCCATGGGGCGAAGAGACCCAGTACTTC.

This chain uses TRBV11-2 with TRBJ2-5, with 9 bases lining up with TRBD2. CDR1 SGHAT and CDR2 FQNNGV come from the germline V gene. V lost 3 bases and J lost 5; bases outside the gene matches: 19. The CDR3 length is 19 residues. In DNA form, the CDR3 reads TGTGCCAGCAGCTTTATAGTGGCGGGGGGGCTTGTATCGACGGAGACCCAGTACTTC. This gives the protein CASSFIVAGGLVSTETQYF.

The CDR3 region is CASRAAKDFPEAFF. The CDR3 coding sequence is TGTGCCAGCAGGGCGGCCAAGGATTTCCCTGAAGCTTTCTTT. The chain combines TRBV6-5 with TRBJ1-1; the D is unclear. V lost 6 bases and J 6 bases, leaving 17 bases between the germline ends. Germline V lookup: CDR1 MNHEY, CDR2 SVGAGI. There are 14 residues in the CDR3.

The chain has TRBV29-1 and TRBJ2-3; D gene ambiguous. The germline gives CDR1 SQVTM, CDR2 ANQGSEA. The CDR3 is 10 residues long. Trimming cost V 0 bases and J 6 bases, with 1 base left between them. The CDR3 DNA reads TGCAGCGTTGAAGACGATACGCAGTATTTT. This translates into CSVEDDTQYF.

Concerning this clone: This specimen includes other DNA sequences encoding the same CDR3. CDR3 DNA sequence: TGTGCCAGTAGTATAGAAAGAGGGAACAATGAGCAGTTCTTC. Translating gives CASSIERGNNEQFF. The chain recombines TRBV19 with TRBJ2-1, with D possibly matching TRBD2 (5 bases). The CDR3 is made up of 14 amino acids. Germline V gives CDR1 LNHDA, CDR2 SQIVND (reference sequence). Trimming took 0 bases from V and 5 from J, leaving 8 bases between them.

This sequence joins TRBV5-1 and TRBJ1-3, with TRBD1 identical over 7 bases. CDR1 is SGHRS and CDR2 is YFSETQ in the germline V gene. This CDR3 is 13 amino acids long. Trimming took 8 bases from V and 6 from J; bases not matched to a gene: 8. The CDR3 DNA reads as TGCGCCAGTAGACAGGGAGACGAAAACACCATATATTTT. Translating it yields CASRQGDENTIYF.

The rearrangement links TRBV6-4 to TRBJ2-3; possibly TRBD1 or TRBD2 for D (5 bases each). The CDR3 extends over 16 amino acids. From germline, CDR1 is MRHNA and CDR2 SNTAGT. Trimming pared 5 bases from V and 2 bases from J, leaving 17 bases between. CDR3 sequence (DNA): TGTGCCAGCAGTTTAGAATGGGGGACCTTCACAGATACGCAGTATTTT. Amino acids: CASSLEWGTFTDTQYF.

The chain has TRBV12-1 and TRBJ2-2. TRBV12-1 has pseudogene status. This CDR3 region has 13 residues. DNA of the CDR3: TGTGCCAGCAGCTTTACCCGCACCGGGGAGCTGTTTTTT. It yields the protein CASSFTRTGELFF.

This clone was seen more than once but under ten times. CDR3 region: CASSGTRGYEQYF. As DNA, the CDR3 is TGTGCCAGCTCGGGGACTAGAGGATACGAGCAGTACTTC. This rearrangement joins TRBV18 to TRBJ2-7; TRBD2 agrees at 8 bases. Germline V CDR1 and CDR2: KGHSH, LQKENI. Trimming took 6 bases from V and 4 from J; bases not matched to a gene: 5. There are 13 residues in the CDR3.

The chain carries TRBV5-1 and TRBJ1-2; a possible D gene is TRBD1 (5 bases). CDR1 and CDR2 from the germline V gene are SGHRS and YFSETQ. The length of the CDR3 is 13 residues. The V end lost 0 bases, the J end lost 6 bases, and 9 bases lay between the germline ends. CDR3 DNA: TGCGCCAGCAGCTTGGGGGCAGGGAATGGCTACACCTTC. This encodes CASSLGAGNGYTF.

The count of this clone is one. This rearrangement joins TRBV2 to TRBJ2-2; D is unresolved. Looked up from germline, CDR1 is SNHLY and CDR2 is FYNNEI. The CDR3 has 13 amino acids. Trimming left V 2 bases short and J 6 bases short, with 7 bases between. CDR3 DNA sequence: TGTGCCAGCAGTGAATATGTACCCGGGGAGCTGTTTTTT. Translation: CASSEYVPGELFF.

The genes are TRBV13 and TRBJ2-4; TRBD1 is a possible D gene (6 bases). The V end lost 3 bases, the J end lost 4 bases, and 13 bases lay between the germline ends. Germline lookup yields CDR1 PRHDT and CDR2 FYEKMQ (reference sequence). CDR3 length: 15 residues. The CDR3 loop reads CASSFSTGSKNIQYF. DNA of the CDR3: TGTGCCAGCAGCTTTTCGACAGGATCTAAAAACATTCAGTACTTC.

The chain uses TRBV5-1 and TRBJ2-5; 7 bases match TRBD2. CDR1 SGHRS and CDR2 YFSETQ come from the germline V gene. Losses at the gene ends were 3 bases for V and 5 bases for J; bases not matched to a gene: 13. The CDR3 spans 16 residues. CDR3 DNA sequence: TGCGCCAGCAGCTGGGGGGGACCCCGGGGATGGGAGACCCAGTACTTC. It yields the protein CASSWGGPRGWETQYF.